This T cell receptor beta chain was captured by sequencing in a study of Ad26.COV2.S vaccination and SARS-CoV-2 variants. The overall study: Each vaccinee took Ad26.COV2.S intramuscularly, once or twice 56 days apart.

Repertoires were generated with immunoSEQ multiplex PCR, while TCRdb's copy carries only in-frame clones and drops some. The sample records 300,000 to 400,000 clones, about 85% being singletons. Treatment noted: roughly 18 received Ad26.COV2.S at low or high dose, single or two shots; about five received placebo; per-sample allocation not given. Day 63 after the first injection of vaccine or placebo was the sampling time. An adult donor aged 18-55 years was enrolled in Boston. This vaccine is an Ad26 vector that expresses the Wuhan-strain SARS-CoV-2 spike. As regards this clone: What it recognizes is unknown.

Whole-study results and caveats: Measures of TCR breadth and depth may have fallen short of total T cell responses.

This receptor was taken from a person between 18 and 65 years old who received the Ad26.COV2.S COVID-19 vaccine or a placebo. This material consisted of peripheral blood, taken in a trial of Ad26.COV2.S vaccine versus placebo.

CDR3 bases: TGTGCCAGCAGCCTCTCTGTGGATACGCAGTATTTT. Translation: CASSLSVDTQYF. The chain uses TRBV12-3 or TRBV12-4 and TRBJ2-3; D unresolved. Trimming removed 6 bases from V and 6 bases from J, with 10 bases in between. The length of the CDR3 is 12 residues.